This entry lists 4 T cell receptor beta chains sequenced from one sample in a study of T cell repertoires in cytomegalovirus infection (dated by TCRdb to the late 2010s). These TCRs' antigens remain unknown. Sequencing took place on an Illumina HiSeq 1500. Through fastp at Q25 and MiXCR, TCRdb rebuilt clones from the public reads, retaining in-frame beta chains. When rows share a CDR3 protein, they turn into one entry using the most common DNA and genes. The table for this sample lists 200,000 to 250,000 distinct CDR3 sequences; 38% of them were counted only once. 59% of the sample belongs to the ten largest clones. This sample's treatment or condition label indicates: in vitro stimulation with specific CMV peptide epitopes to enrich CMV-specific T cells. Material: CD8+ T cells from cultured PBMCs, obtained from culture after CMV antigen stimulation. The receptors shown here come from a human donor in good health (CMV status not recorded). Some clones in this sample may be carry-over from other donors' samples.

The chain employs TRBV7-6 and TRBJ1-5, with D perhaps TRBD1 (5 bases). CDR1 is SGHVS and CDR2 is FNYEAQ in the germline V gene. CDR3 length: 14 amino acids. V shed 6 bases and J shed 7 bases, with 16 bases lying between them. CDR3 DNA sequence: TGTGCCAGCAGGAGGGAGGGGAACGGACAGCCCCAGCATTTT. This gives the protein CASRREGNGQPQHF.

The chain is built from TRBV5-1 and TRBJ2-2; D is unclear. Trimming took off 1 base at V and 0 bases at J, with 10 bases between the two ends. This CDR3 contains 16 residues. CDR1 is SGHRS and CDR2 is YFSETQ in the germline V gene. CDR3 DNA sequence: TGCGCCAGCAGCTTGAGGATAGGCGCGAACACCGGGGAGCTGTTTTTT. Its protein product is CASSLRIGANTGELFF.

The V gene is TRBV7-9, the J gene TRBJ2-1; TRBD1 might be the D (6 bases). The CDR3 spans 15 residues. V dropped 3 bases and J dropped 4 bases, with 13 bases sitting between them. Germline loops: CDR1 SEHNR, CDR2 FQNEAQ (reference sequence). For the CDR3, the DNA is TGTGCCAGCAGCTTGGGGGCCCTGGGGTACAATGAGCAGTTCTTC. This sequence encodes CASSLGALGYNEQFF.

This clonotype was observed a handful of times. V usage is TRBV28 and J usage is TRBJ2-5, with D tentatively TRBD2 (5 bases). Between the trimmed V and J ends, which lost 6 bases and 1 base, there was a span of 12 bases. The CDR3 has 14 amino acids. Germline V gene sequence: CDR1 MDHEN, CDR2 SYDVKM. For the CDR3, the DNA is TGTGCCAGCAGCCCATGGGAGCGCCAAGAGACCCAGTACTTC. Translating it yields CASSPWERQETQYF.